The 32 T cell receptor beta chains in this list originate from one sample, sequenced in a study of beta chain features in type 1 diabetes. Of the isolated RNA, all was reverse transcribed, and so the sequenced material was expressed TCRB transcripts. Sequencing used immunoSEQ multiplex PCR; TCRdb keeps in-frame clones, though not all of them. Here the sample spans 600,000 to 700,000 clones, 10% to 15% being singletons. These TCRs' antigens remain unknown. Findings of the study overall: Type 1 diabetes patients had moderately but significantly shorter TCRB CDR3s in all four CD4+ subsets.

Sequenced material: naive CD4+ T cells from blood. The receptor set was obtained from a man in his late teens or twenties with type 1 diabetes.

This clone has just a few counts. The CDR3 protein is CASSQTSGLATGELFF. The DNA for the CDR3 is TGTGCCAGCAGCCAAACCTCGGGACTAGCGACCGGGGAGCTGTTTTTT. The chain joins TRBV4-2 to TRBJ2-2, with TRBD2 identical over 10 bases. The V and J ends lost 2 bases and 5 bases, in that order; junction bases with no gene match: 5. Per the germline V gene, CDR1 is LGHNA and CDR2 is YNFKEQ. The CDR3 length is 16 residues.

The chain couples TRBV6-4 to TRBJ1-5, with D perhaps matching TRBD1 (5 bases). V lost 6 bases to trimming and J lost 1 base, with 13 bases between them. Germline loops: CDR1 MRHNA, CDR2 SNTAGT. The CDR3 is 15 residues long. CDR3 protein: CASSPEAGSNQPQHF. The CDR3 DNA follows: TGTGCCAGCAGCCCCGAGGCAGGGAGCAATCAGCCCCAGCATTTT.

The V call is TRBV28, the J call TRBJ2-4; D is perhaps TRBD1 (6 bases). With 2 bases removed from V and 0 bases from J, the gap between germline ends came to 8 bases. The germline gives CDR1 MDHEN, CDR2 SYDVKM. The CDR3 runs to 15 residues. For the CDR3, the DNA is TGTGCCAGCAGTTTACAGGGGCTAGCCAAAAACATTCAGTACTTC. Its translation is CASSLQGLAKNIQYF.

The V gene is TRBV6-5, the J gene TRBJ1-1; 8 bases line up with TRBD1. V lost 5 bases, J lost 5 bases, and 10 bases stayed unmatched. Germline CDR1 MNHEY, CDR2 SVGAGI. The CDR3 totals 15 residues. CDR3 amino acids: CASSTGTGLRTEAFF. In nucleotides, the CDR3 is TGTGCCAGCAGTACCGGGACAGGCCTTAGGACTGAAGCTTTCTTT.

J is TRBJ1-1 and V is TRBV29-1, with D hard to call. Germline CDR1 SQVTM, CDR2 ANQGSEA. V was pared by 4 bases and J by 1 base, with 10 bases between. CDR3 length equals 13 residues. The CDR3 region has the DNA TGCAGCGTTGTAACGGAGGCGAACACTGAAGCTTTCTTT. Translation: CSVVTEANTEAFF.

The chain uses TRBV7-8 and TRBJ2-5, with 8 bases aligning to TRBD1. J was trimmed by 2 bases and V by 5 bases; bases with no gene match: 7. In germline, CDR1 is SGHVS, CDR2 FQNEAQ. The CDR3 contains 15 residues. DNA of the CDR3: TGTGCCAGCAGCCTCCCGACAGGGGTACAAGAGACCCAGTACTTC. Amino acids: CASSLPTGVQETQYF. Based on the CDR3 plus reference TRBV7-8 and TRBJ2-5, the full variable domain is GAGVSQSPRYKVAKRGQDVALRCDPISGHVSLFWYQQALGQGPEFLTYFQNEAQLDKSGLPSDRFFAERPEGSVSTLKIQRTQQEDSAVYLCASSLPTGVQETQYFGPGTRLLVL.

This chain joins TRBV27 and TRBJ1-4; D perhaps matches TRBD1 (5 bases). Germline CDR1 MNHEY, CDR2 SMNVEV (reference sequence). The V end lost 6 bases, the J end lost 4 bases, and 9 bases lay between the germline ends. The CDR3 contains 13 residues. The CDR3, as DNA: TGTGCCAGCAGACGGGGGATTAATGAAAAACTGTTTTTT. It translates to CASRRGINEKLFF.

This clone has a handful of counts. This chain uses TRBV5-1 with TRBJ2-7; D call uncertain. CDR3 length: 15 residues. V lost 3 bases to trimming and J lost 1 base, with 14 bases between them. Germline CDR1 SGHRS, CDR2 YFSETQ. CDR3 in amino acids: CASSWGNQESYEQYF. Written as DNA, the CDR3 is TGCGCCAGCAGCTGGGGAAATCAAGAGTCCTACGAGCAGTACTTC.

The rearrangement uses TRBV11-2 and TRBJ2-7; D may be TRBD2 (6 bases). The germline V gene has CDR1 SGHAT and CDR2 FQNNGV. The V end was cut by 4 bases, the J end by 9 bases, with 10 bases between. This CDR3 is built from 11 residues. This chain's CDR3 is CASSSLGGQYF. CDR3 nucleotide sequence: TGTGCCAGCAGCTCACTCGGGGGGCAGTACTTC.

The V call is TRBV13, the J call TRBJ1-3; D is ambiguous. The germline gives CDR1 PRHDT, CDR2 FYEKMQ (reference sequence). The CDR3 has 15 residues. V lost 5 bases, J lost 2 bases, and 13 bases lay in between. CDR3 amino acids: CASSAPGITGNTIYF. The DNA of the CDR3 is TGTGCCAGCAGCGCTCCCGGGATTACTGGAAACACCATATATTTT.

The CDR3 region has the DNA TGCGCCAGCAGCTACACCACAGGGGCGCCAGATACGCAGTATTTT. Protein sequence: CASSYTTGAPDTQYF. This chain links TRBV5-1 with TRBJ2-3, with 7 bases matching TRBD1. Germline V gene lookup returns CDR1 SGHRS and CDR2 YFSETQ. The CDR3 is made up of 15 amino acids. V lost 3 bases and J lost 4; bases outside the gene matches: 8.

To note about this clone: The same CDR3 can be traced to other DNA sequences in this sample. This chain connects TRBV5-1 to TRBJ1-1; D is possibly TRBD1 (5 bases). The CDR3 length is 14 residues. Germline values: CDR1 SGHRS, CDR2 YFSETQ. Trimming shortened V by 1 base and J by 1 base, and 8 bases separated the two germline ends. CDR3 coding DNA: TGCGCCAGCAGCTTGTCCGGGGCGAACACTGAAGCTTTCTTT. It translates to CASSLSGANTEAFF.

The V gene is TRBV4-1, the J gene TRBJ2-5; D assignment may be TRBD1 or TRBD2 (5 bases each). The V end lost 4 bases, the J end lost 2 bases, and 20 bases lay between the germline ends. This CDR3 comprises 17 residues. Germline CDR1 is MGHRA and CDR2 is YSYEKL. The CDR3, as DNA: TGCGCCAGCAGCCGGCCGATCCTAGGGGTAGCGCAAGAGACCCAGTACTTC. This sequence encodes CASSRPILGVAQETQYF.

This clone has a handful of counts. CDR3 nucleotides: TGTGCCAGCAGCTTAGGGCAGGGTAGCAATCAGCCCCAGCATTTT. It encodes CASSLGQGSNQPQHF. V is TRBV11-2 and J is TRBJ1-5, with D perhaps matching TRBD1 (5 bases). The germline gives CDR1 SGHAT, CDR2 FQNNGV. This CDR3 has 15 residues. Trimming pared 1 base from V and 0 bases from J, leaving 7 bases between.

The chain has TRBV10-1 and TRBJ2-2, with a tentative D call TRBD2 (6 bases). V was cut by 6 bases and J by 5 bases, with 7 bases left in between. CDR3 length equals 12 residues. The germline V gene encodes CDR1 WNHNN and CDR2 SYGVQD (reference sequence). The CDR3 spells CASSRGTGELFF. The CDR3 bases are TGCGCCAGCAGCCGGGGGACCGGGGAGCTGTTTTTT.

This chain connects TRBV12-5 to TRBJ2-3; 8 bases are a match to TRBD2. The CDR3 sequence is 16 residues long. V was clipped by 6 bases and J by 0 bases; unmatched bases: 8. Germline V CDR1 and CDR2: LGHNT, FRNRAP. Here the CDR3 reads CASGAGGLTSTDTQYF. CDR3 bases: TGTGCTAGTGGGGCGGGGGGACTAACCAGCACAGATACGCAGTATTTT.

This clone was counted only a few times. The chain employs TRBV2 and TRBJ2-1, with 8 bases lining up with TRBD2. Unmatched junction bases numbered 3, after V lost 5 bases and J lost 3 bases. The CDR3 covers 14 residues. Germline assignment: CDR1 SNHLY and CDR2 FYNNEI. CDR3 amino acids: CASSSLAVYNEQFF. DNA for the CDR3: TGTGCCAGCAGTTCACTAGCGGTCTACAATGAGCAGTTCTTC.

The chain joins TRBV7-2 to TRBJ2-1, with D perhaps matching TRBD1 or TRBD2 (6 bases each). The CDR3 runs to 16 residues. CDR1 and CDR2 from the germline V gene are SGHTA and FQGNSA. The V gene lost 6 bases and the J gene lost 7 bases, with 22 bases spanning the gap. The CDR3 coding sequence is TGTGCCAGCAGTCCCGGGGGATACAGGGCGGGGAATGAGCAGTTCTTC. Amino acids: CASSPGGYRAGNEQFF.

The table lists this clone with a count of one. The chain links TRBV7-8 to TRBJ1-5; D unresolved. This CDR3 has 15 amino acids. Trimming removed 0 bases from V and 1 base from J, with 7 bases in between. Germline CDR1 reads SGHVS; CDR2 reads FQNEAQ. CDR3 region: CASSLAAGSNQPQHF. The DNA of the CDR3 is TGTGCCAGCAGCTTAGCGGCGGGGAGCAATCAGCCCCAGCATTTT.

The CDR3 region is CASSSQGPSSYNEQFF. DNA for the CDR3: TGTGCCAGCAGCTCCCAGGGCCCTAGCTCCTACAATGAGCAGTTCTTC. The chain carries TRBV5-4 and TRBJ2-1; perhaps TRBD1 as D (5 bases). In germline, CDR1 is SGHNT, CDR2 YYREEE (reference sequence). The CDR3 runs 16 residues. The ends were cut back, 3 bases at V and 0 bases at J, with 13 bases in the middle.

The chain carries TRBV7-2 and TRBJ2-3, with D perhaps matching TRBD2 (5 bases). The CDR3 length is 16 residues. Germline CDR1 is SGHTA and CDR2 is FQGNSA. Trimming left V 5 bases short and J 0 bases short, with 15 bases between. This CDR3 is CASSRPRGSSTDTQYF. The CDR3 coding sequence is TGTGCCAGCAGCCGACCCCGGGGTTCTAGCACAGATACGCAGTATTTT.

Only a few counts were recorded for this clone. The chain carries TRBV27 and TRBJ1-2; D gene uncertain. CDR1 is MNHEY, CDR2 SMNVEV, per germline (reference sequence). V gave up 7 bases and J gave up 2 bases, with 14 bases separating them. This CDR3 comprises 14 residues. DNA for the CDR3: TGTGCCAGCACCCTCGGTCGAGGGAACTATGGCTACACCTTC. The encoded protein is CASTLGRGNYGYTF.

This clone was counted a few times. This chain joins TRBV5-1 and TRBJ2-5; D might be TRBD1 (5 bases). Germline-derived CDR1 and CDR2 are SGHRS and YFSETQ. V lost 0 bases to trimming and J lost 0 bases, with 12 bases between them. This CDR3 is 16 amino acids long. The CDR3 nucleotides read TGCGCCAGCAGCTTGGTGACAGTTCCCAACCAAGAGACCCAGTACTTC. Encoded protein: CASSLVTVPNQETQYF.

About this clone itself: Other nucleotide sequences from this sample produce the same CDR3. This rearrangement joins TRBV9 to TRBJ2-7; TRBD2 might be the D (6 bases). CDR3 length: 15 amino acids. V was clipped by 0 bases and J by 2 bases, with 12 bases between them. CDR1 is SGDLS, CDR2 YYNGEE, per germline. The CDR3 reads CASSVGGTAAYEQYF. For the CDR3, the DNA is TGTGCCAGCAGCGTAGGAGGGACTGCAGCCTACGAGCAGTACTTC.

In its sample, this clone was seen a few times. This chain links TRBV30 with TRBJ2-3, with unresolved D. The length of the CDR3 is 10 residues. V was shortened by 8 bases and J by 6 bases, with 9 bases between the two germline ends. CDR1 is GTSNPN and CDR2 is SVGIG in the germline V gene (reference sequence). CDR3 nucleotides: TGTGCCGGGCAGTTGGATACGCAGTATTTT. Protein sequence: CAGQLDTQYF.

This clone was detected a few times. The CDR3 nucleotides read TGTGCCAGCAGCCCAGACTACGAGCAGTACTTC. Its translation: CASSPDYEQYF. The V call is TRBV7-9, the J call TRBJ2-7, with D unclear. Looked up from germline, CDR1 is SEHNR and CDR2 is FQNEAQ (reference sequence). V dropped 5 bases and J dropped 3 bases, with 5 bases sitting between them. This CDR3 contains 11 residues.

This clone was seen a handful of times. The V gene is TRBV4-2, the J gene TRBJ2-5, with 7 bases aligning to TRBD1. With 1 base clipped from V and 5 bases from J, the junction kept 7 bases outside the gene matches. Germline lookup yields CDR1 LGHNA and CDR2 YNFKEQ. This CDR3 spans 15 amino acids. The CDR3 sequence: CASSQGGQASETQYF. The CDR3 coding sequence is TGTGCCAGCAGCCAAGGAGGACAGGCGAGCGAGACCCAGTACTTC.

V gene TRBV7-3 combines with J gene TRBJ1-2; no reliable D call. V was trimmed by 7 bases and J by 6 bases, leaving 12 bases between them. The germline V gene has CDR1 SGHTA and CDR2 FQGTGA. CDR3 length equals 12 residues. In nucleotides, the CDR3 is TGTGCCAGCAATGGGAAGGGAGATGGCTACACCTTC. Protein product: CASNGKGDGYTF.

Here the CDR3 DNA reads TGTGCCAGCAGCGCGGGGGGGGTTGGAGAGACCCAGTACTTC. This gives the protein CASSAGGVGETQYF. The genes are TRBV7-2 and TRBJ2-5; TRBD2 matches 9 bases. Per the germline V gene, CDR1 is SGHTA and CDR2 is FQGNSA. The CDR3 is 14 amino acids. J gave up 4 bases and V 5 bases, and 5 bases lay outside the gene matches.

This clone was seen only a few times. The V gene is TRBV10-3, the J gene TRBJ2-3, with 9 bases identical to TRBD1. The V segment lost 3 bases and the J segment 5 bases; nucleotides outside the gene matches: 6. The CDR3 consists of 15 residues. Per the germline V gene, CDR1 is ENHRY and CDR2 is SYGVKD. In nucleotides, the CDR3 is TGTGCCATCAGTGATGGGGACAGGGAGGGAGATACGCAGTATTTT. It specifies CAISDGDREGDTQYF.

A few counts support this clone. This specimen includes other DNA sequences encoding the same CDR3. The chain is built from TRBV10-3 and TRBJ2-5; D not certain. V was trimmed by 2 bases and J by 3 bases, leaving 7 bases between them. CDR3 length: 13 amino acids. Germline CDR1 ENHRY, CDR2 SYGVKD. CDR3 protein: CAISEGREETQYF. CDR3 nucleotides: TGTGCCATCAGTGAGGGTAGGGAAGAGACCCAGTACTTC.

The rearrangement links TRBV5-1 to TRBJ1-2; D gene uncertain. The CDR3 covers 14 residues. Trimming took off 0 bases at V and 8 bases at J, with 14 bases between the two ends. Germline V lookup: CDR1 SGHRS, CDR2 YFSETQ. CDR3 amino acids: CASSLDLTHAGYTF. Written as DNA, the CDR3 is TGCGCCAGCAGCTTGGATCTAACCCACGCCGGCTACACCTTC.